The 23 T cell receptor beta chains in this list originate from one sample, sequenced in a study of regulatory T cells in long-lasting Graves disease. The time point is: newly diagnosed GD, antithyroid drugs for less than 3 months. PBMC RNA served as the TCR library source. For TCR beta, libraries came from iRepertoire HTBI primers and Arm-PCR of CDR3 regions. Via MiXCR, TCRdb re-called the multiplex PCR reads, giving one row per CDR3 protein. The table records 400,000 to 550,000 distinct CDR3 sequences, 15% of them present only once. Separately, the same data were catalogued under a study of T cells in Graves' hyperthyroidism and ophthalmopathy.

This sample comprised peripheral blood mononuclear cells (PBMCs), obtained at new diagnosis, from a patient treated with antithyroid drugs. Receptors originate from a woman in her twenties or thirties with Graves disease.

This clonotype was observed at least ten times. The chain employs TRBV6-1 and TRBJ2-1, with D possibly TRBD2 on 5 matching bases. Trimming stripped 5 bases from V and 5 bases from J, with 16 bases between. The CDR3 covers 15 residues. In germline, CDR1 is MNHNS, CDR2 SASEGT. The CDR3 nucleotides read TGTGCCAGCAGTCTAGCCGGTGGGTCGAACAATGAGCAGTTCTTC. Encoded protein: CASSLAGGSNNEQFF.

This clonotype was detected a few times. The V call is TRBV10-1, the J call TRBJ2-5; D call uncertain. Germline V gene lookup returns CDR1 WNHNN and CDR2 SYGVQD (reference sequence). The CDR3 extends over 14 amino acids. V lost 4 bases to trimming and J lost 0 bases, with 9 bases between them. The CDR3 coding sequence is TGCGCCAGCAGTGGGGTTGGTTACCAAGAGACCCAGTACTTC. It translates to CASSGVGYQETQYF.

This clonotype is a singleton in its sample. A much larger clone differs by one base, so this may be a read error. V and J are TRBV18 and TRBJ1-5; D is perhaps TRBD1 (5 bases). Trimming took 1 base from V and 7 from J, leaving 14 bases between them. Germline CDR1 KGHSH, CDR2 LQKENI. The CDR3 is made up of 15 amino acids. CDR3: CASSPLSGLGQPQHF. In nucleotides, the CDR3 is TGTGCCAGCTCACCACTCTCAGGGTTGGGGCAGCCCCAGCATTTT.

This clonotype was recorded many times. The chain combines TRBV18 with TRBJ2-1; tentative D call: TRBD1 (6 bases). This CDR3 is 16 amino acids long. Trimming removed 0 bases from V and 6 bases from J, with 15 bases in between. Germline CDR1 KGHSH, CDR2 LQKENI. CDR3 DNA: TGTGCCAGCTCACCACCGGGACAACCCCTCGTCAATGAGCAGTTCTTC. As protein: CASSPPGQPLVNEQFF.

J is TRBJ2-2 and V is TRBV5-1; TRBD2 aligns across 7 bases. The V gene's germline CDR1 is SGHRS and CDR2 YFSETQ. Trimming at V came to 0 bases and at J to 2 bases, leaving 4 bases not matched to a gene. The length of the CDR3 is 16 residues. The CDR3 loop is CASSLAASGNTGELFF. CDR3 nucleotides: TGCGCCAGCAGCTTGGCGGCTAGCGGAAACACCGGGGAGCTGTTTTTT.

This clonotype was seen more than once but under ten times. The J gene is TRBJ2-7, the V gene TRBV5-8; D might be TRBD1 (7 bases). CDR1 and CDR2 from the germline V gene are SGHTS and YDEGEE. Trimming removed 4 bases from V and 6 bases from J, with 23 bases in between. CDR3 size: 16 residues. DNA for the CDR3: TGTGCCAGCAGCCCGGAAACGGGAGTTGGGGACAGCGAGCAGTACTTC. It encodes CASSPETGVGDSEQYF.

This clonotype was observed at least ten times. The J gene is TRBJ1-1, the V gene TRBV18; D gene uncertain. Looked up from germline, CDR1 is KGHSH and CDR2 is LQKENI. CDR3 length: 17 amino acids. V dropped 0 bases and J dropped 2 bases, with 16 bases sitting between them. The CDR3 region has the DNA TGTGCCAGCTCACCACCAAACCCACAGACGGACAACACTGAAGCTTTCTTT. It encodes CASSPPNPQTDNTEAFF.

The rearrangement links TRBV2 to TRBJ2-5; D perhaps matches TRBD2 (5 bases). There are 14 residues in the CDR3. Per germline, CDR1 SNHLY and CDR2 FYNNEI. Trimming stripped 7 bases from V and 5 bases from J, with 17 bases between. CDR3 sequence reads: CASTVAGVGETQYF. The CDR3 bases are TGTGCCAGCACGGTGGCGGGCGTGGGGGAGACCCAGTACTTC.

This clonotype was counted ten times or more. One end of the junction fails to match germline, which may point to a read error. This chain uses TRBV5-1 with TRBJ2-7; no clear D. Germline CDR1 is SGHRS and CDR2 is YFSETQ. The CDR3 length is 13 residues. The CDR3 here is CASSTGLTYEQYF. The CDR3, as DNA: TGTGCCAGCAGCACTGGGCTGACCTACGAGCAGTACTTC.

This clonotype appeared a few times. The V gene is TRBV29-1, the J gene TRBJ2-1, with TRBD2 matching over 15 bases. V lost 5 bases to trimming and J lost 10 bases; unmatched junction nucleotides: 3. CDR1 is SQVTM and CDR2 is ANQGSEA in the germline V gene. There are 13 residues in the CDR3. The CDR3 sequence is CSVPGLAGGEQFF. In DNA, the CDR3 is TGCAGCGTTCCTGGACTAGCGGGAGGGGAGCAGTTCTTC.

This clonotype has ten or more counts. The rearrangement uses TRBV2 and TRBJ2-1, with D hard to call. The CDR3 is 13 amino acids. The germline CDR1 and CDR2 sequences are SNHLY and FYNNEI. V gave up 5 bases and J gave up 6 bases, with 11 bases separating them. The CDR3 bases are TGTGCCAGCAGTCTTAACTTCGGCAATGAGCAGTTCTTC. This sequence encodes CASSLNFGNEQFF.

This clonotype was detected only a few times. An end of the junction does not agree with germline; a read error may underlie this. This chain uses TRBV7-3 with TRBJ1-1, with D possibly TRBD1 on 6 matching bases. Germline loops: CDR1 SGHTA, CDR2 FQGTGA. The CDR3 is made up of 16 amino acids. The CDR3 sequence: CASSLTPGHMNTEASF. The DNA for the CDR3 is TGTGCCAGCAGCTTAACCCCGGGACACATGAACACTGAAGCTTCCTTT.

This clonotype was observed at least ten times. CDR3 in amino acids: CASTWGRTSTDTQYF. CDR3 sequence (DNA): TGTGCCAGCACCTGGGGGCGGACTAGCACAGATACGCAGTATTTT. The rearrangement links TRBV28 to TRBJ2-3; D is perhaps TRBD1 (6 bases). V gave up 7 bases and J gave up 0 bases, with 14 bases separating them. CDR1 and CDR2 from the germline V gene are MDHEN and SYDVKM. The CDR3 is 15 amino acids.

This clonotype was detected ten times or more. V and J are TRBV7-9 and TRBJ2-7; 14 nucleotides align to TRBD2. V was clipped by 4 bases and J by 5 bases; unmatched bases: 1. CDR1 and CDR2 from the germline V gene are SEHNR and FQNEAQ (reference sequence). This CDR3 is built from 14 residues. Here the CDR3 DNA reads TGTGCCAGCAGCTCGGGACTAGCGGGAGACGAGCAGTACTTC. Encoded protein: CASSSGLAGDEQYF.

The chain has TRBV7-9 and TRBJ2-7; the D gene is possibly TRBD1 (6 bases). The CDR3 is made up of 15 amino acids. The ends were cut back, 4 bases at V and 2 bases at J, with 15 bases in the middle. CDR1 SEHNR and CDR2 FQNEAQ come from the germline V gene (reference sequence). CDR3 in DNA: TGTGCCAGCAGCTCTCGACAGGCCCCCCCCTACGAGCAGTACTTC. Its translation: CASSSRQAPPYEQYF.

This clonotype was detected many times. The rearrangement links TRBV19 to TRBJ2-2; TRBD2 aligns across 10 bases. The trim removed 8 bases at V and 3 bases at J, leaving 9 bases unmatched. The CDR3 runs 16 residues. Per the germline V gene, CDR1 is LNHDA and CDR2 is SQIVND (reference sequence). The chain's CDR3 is CASYPSGSGHTGELFF. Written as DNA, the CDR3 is TGTGCCAGTTACCCTAGCGGGAGTGGTCACACCGGGGAGCTGTTTTTT.

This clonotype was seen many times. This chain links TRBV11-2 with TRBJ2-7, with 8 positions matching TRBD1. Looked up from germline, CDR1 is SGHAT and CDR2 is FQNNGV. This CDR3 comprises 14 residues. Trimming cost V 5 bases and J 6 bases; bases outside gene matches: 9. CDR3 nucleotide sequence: TGTGCCAGCAGCCACGGACAGGGCCTTTTCGAGCAGTACTTC. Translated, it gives CASSHGQGLFEQYF. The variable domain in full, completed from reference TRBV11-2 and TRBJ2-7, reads EAGVAQSPRYKIIEKRQSVAFWCNPISGHATLYWYQQILGQGPKLLIQFQNNGVVDDSQLPKDRFSAERLKGVDSTLKIQPAKLEDSAVYLCASSHGQGLFEQYFGPGTRLTVT.

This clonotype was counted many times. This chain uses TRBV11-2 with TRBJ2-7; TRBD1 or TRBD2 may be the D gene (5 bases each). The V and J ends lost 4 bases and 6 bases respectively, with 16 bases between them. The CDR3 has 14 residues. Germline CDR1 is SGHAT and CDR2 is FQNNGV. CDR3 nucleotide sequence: TGTGCCAGCAGCTGGGGACGAGAGGGGAGCGAGCAGTACTTC. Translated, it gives CASSWGREGSEQYF.

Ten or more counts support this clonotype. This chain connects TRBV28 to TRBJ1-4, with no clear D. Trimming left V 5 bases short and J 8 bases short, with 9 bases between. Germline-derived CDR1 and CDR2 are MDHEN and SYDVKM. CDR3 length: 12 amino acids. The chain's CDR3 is CASSVDQEKLFF. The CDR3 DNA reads TGTGCCAGCAGTGTGGACCAGGAAAAACTGTTTTTT.

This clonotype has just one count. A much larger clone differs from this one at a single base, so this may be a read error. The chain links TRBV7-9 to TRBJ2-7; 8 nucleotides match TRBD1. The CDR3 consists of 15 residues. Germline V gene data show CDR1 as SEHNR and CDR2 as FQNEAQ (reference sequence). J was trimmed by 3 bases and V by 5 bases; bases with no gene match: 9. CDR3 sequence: CASSPAGGAGYEQYF. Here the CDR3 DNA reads TGTGCCAGCAGCCCCGCAGGGGGCGCCGGCTACGAGCAGTACTTC.

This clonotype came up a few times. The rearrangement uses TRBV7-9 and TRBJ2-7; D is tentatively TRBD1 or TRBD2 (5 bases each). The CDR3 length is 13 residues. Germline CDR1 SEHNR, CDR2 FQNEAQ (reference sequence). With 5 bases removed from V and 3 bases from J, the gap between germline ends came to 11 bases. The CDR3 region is CASSPGRNYEQYF. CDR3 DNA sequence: TGTGCCAGCAGCCCGGGACGGAACTACGAGCAGTACTTC.

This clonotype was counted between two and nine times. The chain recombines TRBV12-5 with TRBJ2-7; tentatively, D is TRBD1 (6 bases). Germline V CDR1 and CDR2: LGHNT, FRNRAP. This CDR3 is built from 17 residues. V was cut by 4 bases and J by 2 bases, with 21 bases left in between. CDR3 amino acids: CASGSPLWTDTAYEQYF. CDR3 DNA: TGTGCTAGTGGTTCGCCCCTTTGGACAGACACCGCCTACGAGCAGTACTTC. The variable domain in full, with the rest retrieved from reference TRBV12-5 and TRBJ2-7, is DARVTQTPRHKVTEMGQEVTMRCQPILGHNTVFWYRQTMMQGLELLAYFRNRAPLDDSGMPKDRFSAEMPDATLATLKIQPSEPRDSAVYFCASGSPLWTDTAYEQYFGPGTRLTVT.

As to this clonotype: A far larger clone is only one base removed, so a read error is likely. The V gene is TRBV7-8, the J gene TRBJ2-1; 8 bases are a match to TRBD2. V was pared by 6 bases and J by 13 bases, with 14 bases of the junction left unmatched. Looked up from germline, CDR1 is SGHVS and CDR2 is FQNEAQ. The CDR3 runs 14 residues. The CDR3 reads CASRSGRYGETQFF. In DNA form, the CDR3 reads TGTGCCAGCAGAAGCGGGAGATACGGAGAGACCCAGTTCTTC.